This T cell receptor beta chain originates from a study of cytomegalovirus exposure and HLA in healthy donors. About the study: A prior analysis found 95 million to 140 million unique TCR beta sequences from about 179 million T cells.

A note on this clone: Its antigen remains unknown.

The CDR3 extends over 14 amino acids. Germline loops: CDR1 SGHTA, CDR2 FQGNSA. With 3 bases removed from V and 0 bases from J, the gap between germline ends came to 9 bases. Study-wide results and limits: In a later analysis, around 18,000 TCR beta sequences were associated with HLA alleles at 0.05 false discovery rate.

The PCR used 60 Vbeta and 13 Jbeta primers. Assay used: immunoSEQ multiplex PCR; TCRdb lists only in-frame clones, some missing. The sample carries some 140,000 clones, roughly 85% recorded once. The V gene is TRBV7-2, the J gene TRBJ2-7; possible D gene TRBD2, 5 bases. The sequence derives from a man aged 40-49 years in good health and CMV-seronegative. Source material: PBMCs. CDR3 coding DNA: TGTGCCAGCAGCTTTGGAGGCTACTCCTACGAGCAGTACTTC. Translated: CASSFGGYSYEQYF.